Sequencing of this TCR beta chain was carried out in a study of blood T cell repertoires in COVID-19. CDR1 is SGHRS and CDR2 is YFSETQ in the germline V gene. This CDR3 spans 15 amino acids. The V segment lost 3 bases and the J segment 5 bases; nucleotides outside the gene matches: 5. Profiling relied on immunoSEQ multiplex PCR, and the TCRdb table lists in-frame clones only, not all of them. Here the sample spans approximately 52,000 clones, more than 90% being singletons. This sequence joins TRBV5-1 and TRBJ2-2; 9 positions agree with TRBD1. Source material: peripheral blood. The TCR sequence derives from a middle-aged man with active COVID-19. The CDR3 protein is CASSWGQGGTGELFF. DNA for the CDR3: TGCGCCAGCAGCTGGGGACAGGGAGGGACCGGGGAGCTGTTTTTT.